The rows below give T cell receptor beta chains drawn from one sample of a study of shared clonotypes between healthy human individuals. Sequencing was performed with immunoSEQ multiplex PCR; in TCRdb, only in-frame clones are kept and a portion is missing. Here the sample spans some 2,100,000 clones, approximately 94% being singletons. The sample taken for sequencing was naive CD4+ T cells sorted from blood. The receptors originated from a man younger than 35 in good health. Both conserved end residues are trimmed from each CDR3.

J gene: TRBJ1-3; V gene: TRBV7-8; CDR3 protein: ASSHPRGTGGNTIY
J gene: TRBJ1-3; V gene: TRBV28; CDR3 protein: ASSFFGAGNTIY
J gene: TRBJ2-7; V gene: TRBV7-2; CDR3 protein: ASSFGLWDSQMHEQY
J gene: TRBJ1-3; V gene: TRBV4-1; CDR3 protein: ASRATGEAGNTIY
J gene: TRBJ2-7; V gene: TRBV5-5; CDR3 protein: ASSLGPGDEQY
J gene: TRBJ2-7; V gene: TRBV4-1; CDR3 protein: ASSQVTGEVRY
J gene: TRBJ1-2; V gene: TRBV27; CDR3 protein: ASSFLSGHSYGYT
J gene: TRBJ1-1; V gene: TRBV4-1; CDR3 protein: ASSRDRGSTEAF
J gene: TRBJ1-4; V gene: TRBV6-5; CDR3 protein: ASSEGRREKLF
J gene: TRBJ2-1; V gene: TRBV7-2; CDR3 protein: ASSLKGGSSYNEQF
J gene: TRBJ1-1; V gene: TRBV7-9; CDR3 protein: ASSASTGGETEAF
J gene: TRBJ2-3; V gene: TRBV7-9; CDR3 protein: ASSTLGQGTDTQY
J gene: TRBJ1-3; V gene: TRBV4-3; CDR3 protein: ASSQGPTYGNTIY
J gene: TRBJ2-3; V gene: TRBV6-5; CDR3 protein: ASRQDRVAPQY
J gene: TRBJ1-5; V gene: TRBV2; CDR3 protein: ASSDWGRQPQH
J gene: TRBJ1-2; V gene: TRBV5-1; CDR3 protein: ASSSGDRAGYT
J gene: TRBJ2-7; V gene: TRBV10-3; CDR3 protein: AISDHAADYEQY
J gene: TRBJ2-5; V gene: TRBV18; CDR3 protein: ASSPLDETETQY
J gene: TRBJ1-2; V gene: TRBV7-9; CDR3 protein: ASSLVGATPGYT
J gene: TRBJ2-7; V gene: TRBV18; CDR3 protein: ASSPTLGSYEQY
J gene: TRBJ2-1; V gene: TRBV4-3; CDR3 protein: ASSLGDEQF
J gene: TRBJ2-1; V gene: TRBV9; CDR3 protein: ASSVAGQGPSEQF
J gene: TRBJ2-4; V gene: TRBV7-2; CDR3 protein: ASSPQSGQSDIQY
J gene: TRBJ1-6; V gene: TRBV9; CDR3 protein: ASSVGAGDSPLH
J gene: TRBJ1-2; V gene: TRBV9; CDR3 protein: ASSSGGVGYNYGYT
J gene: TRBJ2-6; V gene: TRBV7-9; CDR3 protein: ASSLAGSGAGANVLT
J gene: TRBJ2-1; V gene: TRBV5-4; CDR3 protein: ASSLAVVNEQF
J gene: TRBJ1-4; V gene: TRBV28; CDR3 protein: ASRLTGTGEKLF
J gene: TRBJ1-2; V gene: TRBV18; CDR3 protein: ASSPSRQEGYT
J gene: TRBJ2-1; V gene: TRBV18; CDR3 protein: ASSPLGNEQF
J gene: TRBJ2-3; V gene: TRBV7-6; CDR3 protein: ASSLPGTSTDTQY
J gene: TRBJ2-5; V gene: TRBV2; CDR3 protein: ASSSGRPPETQY
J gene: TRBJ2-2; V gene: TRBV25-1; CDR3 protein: ASTNLVGLGELF
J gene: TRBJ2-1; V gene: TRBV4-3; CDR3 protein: ASSQYSGSYNEQF
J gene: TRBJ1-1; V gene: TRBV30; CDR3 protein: AWSVGGGKTEAF
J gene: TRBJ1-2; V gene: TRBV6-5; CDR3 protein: VSSYTTGAYYGYT
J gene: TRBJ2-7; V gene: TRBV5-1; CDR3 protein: ASSLGSGLYEQY
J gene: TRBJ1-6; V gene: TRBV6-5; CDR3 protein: ASSYSLGGGFSPLH
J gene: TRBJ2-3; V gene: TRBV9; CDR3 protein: ASSVGLSGRLSTDTQY
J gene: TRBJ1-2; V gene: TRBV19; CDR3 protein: ASSITEGPYGYT
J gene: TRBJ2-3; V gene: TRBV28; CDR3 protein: ASRQSTPTDTQY